The 18 T cell receptor beta chains below all came from one sample that was sequenced in a study of T cells in women clearing cervical HPV infection. Sequenced by immunoSEQ multiplex PCR; TCRdb stores in-frame clones only, minus some. In total, the table holds approximately 31,000 clones. Source material: blood buffy coat. These receptors were obtained from a woman aged 18-69 years with a cervical HPV16 infection that either progressed to CIN3+ or cleared (not recorded which).

To note about this clone: The read finishes 3 residues shy of the CDR3 end, and the germline J gene is used to complete it. The chain recombines TRBV28 with TRBJ2-7; 7 bases fit TRBD1. V lost 7 bases to trimming and J lost 3 bases; unmatched junction nucleotides: 3. The CDR3 covers 12 residues. In germline, CDR1 is MDHEN, CDR2 SYDVKM. The CDR3 loop is CASMRQGYEQYF. CDR3 bases read: TGTGCCAGCATGAGACAGGGCTACGAG.

As to this clone: The CDR3 end falls 3 residues outside the read, so it is completed with the germline J gene. This chain joins TRBV20-1 and TRBJ2-1; TRBD2 agrees at 16 bases. The germline CDR1 and CDR2 sequences are DFQATT and SNEGSKA (reference sequence). J lost 5 bases, V lost 5 bases, and 6 bases had no gene match. The CDR3 runs 16 residues. The part of the CDR3 DNA that was read is TGCAGTGCTGGCGGGACTAGCGGGGGGGCGGACAATGAG. It is translated as CSAGGTSGGADNE. The complete CDR3 sequence is CSAGGTSGGADNEQFF.

A word on this clone: The missing CDR3 end, 3 residues past where the read stops, is filled in from the germline J gene. The chain carries TRBV19 and TRBJ1-4, with 7 bases lining up with TRBD1. CDR3 length: 13 amino acids. Germline CDR1 LNHDA, CDR2 SQIVND (reference sequence). After removal of 8 bases from V and 8 bases from J, the junction contained 8 bases not matched to a gene. The CDR3 bases that were read are TGTGCCAGTCGCGACAGGGTGGAGGAAAAA. Its protein product is CASRDRVEEK. The whole CDR3 sequence reads CASRDRVEEKLFF.

Details on this clone: The read ends 3 residues shy of where the CDR3 ends; the end is completed using the germline J gene. The chain recombines TRBV29-1 with TRBJ2-5, with TRBD2 identical over 7 bases. The CDR3 spans 14 residues. V trimming: 7 bases; J trimming: 4 bases; junction bases outside the gene matches: 12. Germline assignment: CDR1 SQVTM and CDR2 ANQGSEA. CDR3 amino acids: CSASTSPFLETQYF. The covered CDR3 bases are TGCAGCGCTTCGACTAGCCCGTTTTTAGAGACC.

Concerning this clone: The CDR3 end is not reached by the read, which stops 3 residues before it; the germline J gene fills it in. This chain connects TRBV23-1 to TRBJ1-4; the D gene is possibly TRBD1 (5 bases). TRBV23-1 is identified as an open reading frame with a role that is uncertain. The CDR3 has 18 residues. This CDR3 reads CASSLLGGTGGNNSPLFF. The covered CDR3 bases are TGCGCCAGCAGTCTCCTGGGAGGAACGGGGGGAAATAATTCACCA.

Concerning this clone: The read ends 3 residues shy of where the CDR3 ends; the end is completed using the germline J gene. The genes are TRBV11-2 and TRBJ1-1, with 7 bases that match TRBD1. The CDR3 extends over 15 amino acids. The germline V gene has CDR1 SGHAT and CDR2 FQNNGV. With 2 bases clipped from V and 1 base from J, the junction kept 4 bases outside the gene matches. The DNA read from the CDR3 is TGTGCCAGCAGCTTAAGGACAGGAGGGAACACTGAA. Translating gives CASSLRTGGNTE. The full CDR3 protein is CASSLRTGGNTEAFF. Full variable domain (outside the CDR3, taken from reference TRBV11-2 and TRBJ1-1): EAGVAQSPRYKIIEKRQSVAFWCNPISGHATLYWYQQILGQGPKLLIQFQNNGVVDDSQLPKDRFSAERLKGVDSTLKIQPAKLEDSAVYLCASSLRTGGNTEAFFGQGTRLTVV.

Notes on this clone: The CDR3 goes on 3 residues after the read ends, and that part is filled in from the germline J gene. The J gene is TRBJ2-2, the V gene TRBV20-1, with a possible D match to TRBD2 (7 bases). This CDR3 is built from 14 residues. Germline CDR1 is DFQATT and CDR2 is SNEGSKA (reference sequence). The CDR3 region is CSAPSRGAREKLFF. The sequenced part of the CDR3 DNA is TGCAGTGCTCCCTCCCGGGGGGCGCGGGAAAAG.

Turning to this clone: The CDR3 extends 3 residues past the end of the read, so its final part is completed from the germline J gene. Other DNA sequences in this specimen translate into the identical CDR3. This chain links TRBV19 with TRBJ1-2; no clear D gene. The germline V gene encodes CDR1 LNHDA and CDR2 SQIVND (reference sequence). This CDR3 is built from 16 residues. V shed 5 bases and J shed 0 bases, with 16 bases lying between them. The sequenced part of the CDR3 DNA is TGTGCCAGTAGTCCCCCTACCTTAGACTCTAACTATGGC. Protein product: CASSPPTLDSNYG. The complete CDR3 protein is CASSPPTLDSNYGYTF.

For this clone: The CDR3 goes on 3 residues after the read ends, and that part is filled in from the germline J gene. The chain combines TRBV19 with TRBJ1-1, with D possibly TRBD1 on 6 matching bases. The CDR3 contains 18 residues. CDR1 and CDR2 (germline): LNHDA, SQIVND (reference sequence). The V end was cut by 0 bases, the J end by 0 bases, with 17 bases between. CDR3 sequence: CASSIDLGLGGLNTEAFF. CDR3 bases read: TGTGCCAGTAGTATAGATCTTGGCCTCGGGGGGCTGAACACTGAA.

As for this clone: The CDR3 end falls 3 residues outside the read, so it is completed with the germline J gene. The rearrangement joins TRBV19 to TRBJ2-1; the match to TRBD1 covers 9 bases. CDR3 size: 16 residues. Germline trimming cut 6 bases from V and 5 bases from J; bases unmatched to any gene: 11. Germline V lookup: CDR1 LNHDA, CDR2 SQIVND (reference sequence). CDR3 DNA, as far as it was read: TGTGCCAGTAGCTACTACCGGGGACAGGGCGACAATGAG. Amino acids: CASSYYRGQGDNE. The CDR3 reads in full as CASSYYRGQGDNEQFF.

Turning to this clone: The CDR3 end falls 3 residues outside the read, so it is completed with the germline J gene. This chain joins TRBV5-1 and TRBJ1-1; no definite D call. Per the germline V gene, CDR1 is SGHRS and CDR2 is YFSETQ. The CDR3 runs to 12 residues. Trimming left V 8 bases short and J 3 bases short, with 11 bases between. The sequenced CDR3 bases are TGCGCCAGTCGCGGGGAAGACACTGAA. Translated, it gives CASRGEDTE. The whole CDR3 sequence reads CASRGEDTEAFF.

As regards this clone: The read ends 3 residues before the CDR3 terminus; that terminus is restored from the germline J gene. This sequence joins TRBV19 and TRBJ2-5, with D perhaps given as TRBD1 or TRBD2 (6 bases each). The CDR3 runs to 15 residues. The germline CDR1 and CDR2 sequences are LNHDA and SQIVND (reference sequence). Trimming removed 4 bases at V and 5 bases at J, with 17 bases between. CDR3 region: CASSTLMTGGETQYF. CDR3 DNA, as far as it was read: TGTGCCAGTAGTACCCTAATGACAGGAGGGGAGACC.

As to this clone: With the read ending 3 residues before the CDR3 end, the germline J gene is used to fill in that end. The chain combines TRBV7-3 with TRBJ2-7; maybe TRBD1 (5 bases). Germline V gene sequence: CDR1 SGHTA, CDR2 FQGTGA. The CDR3 has 14 residues. The V end lost 5 bases, the J end lost 5 bases, and 16 bases lay between the germline ends. Incomplete CDR3 DNA: TGTGCCAGCAGCAGCGACAGTGGTGGTGACGAG. Translation: CASSSDSGGDE. The full CDR3 reads CASSSDSGGDEQYF.

Note on this clone: The read ends 3 residues early relative to the CDR3; the germline J gene fills the gap. The chain uses TRBV20-1 and TRBJ2-1; TRBD2 agrees at 11 bases. This CDR3 comprises 21 residues. Germline V gene data show CDR1 as DFQATT and CDR2 as SNEGSKA (reference sequence). After removal of 5 bases from V and 7 bases from J, the junction contained 28 bases not matched to a gene. CDR3 bases read: TGCAGTGCTGCCCGGCTTGGGGGACAGAAACTTAAACTAGCGGGAGTAAATGAG. Protein: CSAARLGGQKLKLAGVNE. In full, the CDR3 reads CSAARLGGQKLKLAGVNEQFF.

Turning to this clone: The read stops 3 residues short of the end of the CDR3; the missing end is completed from the germline J gene. V usage is TRBV2 and J usage is TRBJ1-4; 9 bases are a match to TRBD1. V gave up 6 bases and J gave up 5 bases; unmatched junction bases: 7. The germline gives CDR1 SNHLY, CDR2 FYNNEI. The CDR3 contains 15 residues. Here the CDR3 reads CASRSGTGRNEKLFF. The part of the CDR3 DNA that was read is TGTGCCAGCAGGAGCGGGACAGGGAGAAATGAAAAA.

CDR3 sequence reads: CASSTDRVREDTEAFF. The DNA read from the CDR3 is TGTGCCAGTAGCACGGACCGGGTCAGGGAGGACACTGAA. The chain couples TRBV19 to TRBJ1-1; the D gene is possibly TRBD1 (5 bases). The DNA ends 3 residues before the CDR3 does, and the rest of the CDR3 is filled in from the germline J gene. Trimming took off 6 bases at V and 3 bases at J, with 20 bases between the two ends. Germline assignment: CDR1 LNHDA and CDR2 SQIVND (reference sequence). This CDR3 comprises 16 residues. Looking up the rest from reference TRBV19 and TRBJ1-1 gives the full variable domain: DGGITQSPKYLFRKEGQNVTLSCEQNLNHDAMYWYRQDPGQGLRLIYYSQIVNDFQKGDIAEGYSVSREKKESFPLTVTSAQKNPTAFYLCASSTDRVREDTEAFFGQGTRLTVV.

With respect to this clone: The missing CDR3 end, 3 residues past where the read stops, is filled in from the germline J gene. The V gene is TRBV20-1, the J gene TRBJ1-2, with a tentative D call TRBD1 (6 bases). The CDR3 spans 13 residues. Per germline, CDR1 DFQATT and CDR2 SNEGSKA (reference sequence). The CDR3 bases that were read are TGCAGTGCTCGCGATCAGGGGAAAGGAGGC. Translated, it gives CSARDQGKGG. The CDR3, in full, reads CSARDQGKGGYTF.

A remark on this clone: The read ends 3 residues early relative to the CDR3; the germline J gene fills the gap. The chain couples TRBV10-3 to TRBJ2-7, with 9 bases lining up with TRBD2. Germline CDR1 ENHRY, CDR2 SYGVKD. The V and J ends lost 6 bases and 2 bases, in that order; junction bases with no gene match: 5. The CDR3 consists of 14 residues. The CDR3 DNA, read in part, is TGTGCCATCAGCCCCGGGACTAGCCCCTACGAG. Translating it yields CAISPGTSPYE. The CDR3 as a whole reads CAISPGTSPYEQYF.